The subject of this entry is one T cell receptor (beta chain). The CDR3 covers 16 residues. Losses at the gene ends were 1 base for V and 4 bases for J; bases not matched to a gene: 5. MiXCR was run by TCRdb on the RT-PCR reads, yielding one entry per CDR3 protein. This sample carries about 680,000 distinct CDR3 sequences, approximately 15% of them seen once, and the ten largest clones take just over 3.5%. The chain uses TRBV12-3 or TRBV12-4 and TRBJ2-1; 9 bases map to TRBD2. The specimen was memory CD4+ T cells from blood. The TCR comes from a female donor in good health, serving as a healthy control. CDR3 amino acids: CASSLGGGASYNEQFF. DNA of the CDR3: TGTGCCAGCAGTTTAGGCGGGGGGGCTTCTTACAATGAGCAGTTCTTC.